The 21 T cell receptor beta chains in this list originate from one sample, sequenced in a study of T cell responses to AZD1222 COVID-19 vaccine. Sequenced by immunoSEQ multiplex PCR; TCRdb stores in-frame clones only, minus some. Seen here are roughly 140,000 clones, around 91% observed once, and the top ten hold approximately 5%. The material was peripheral blood, obtained on day 0 of AZD1222 vaccination. All receptors derive from an adult in good health.

The chain carries TRBV6-2 or TRBV6-3 and TRBJ1-5; maybe TRBD1 (5 bases). The germline V gene encodes CDR1 MNHEY and CDR2 SVGEGT. V lost 5 bases to trimming and J lost 4 bases, with 9 bases between them. The CDR3 covers 13 residues. The CDR3 sequence: CASSKYRNQPQHF. CDR3 in DNA: TGTGCCAGCAGTAAATACAGGAATCAGCCCCAGCATTTT.

This sequence joins TRBV4-1 and TRBJ1-1; no clear D. CDR3 length: 11 amino acids. The germline V and J ends were trimmed by 6 bases and 6 bases, with 8 bases remaining between them. Germline lookup yields CDR1 MGHRA and CDR2 YSYEKL. CDR3 sequence: CASRSVAEAFF. CDR3 sequence (DNA): TGCGCCAGCAGATCTGTTGCTGAAGCTTTCTTT.

V gene TRBV7-2 combines with J gene TRBJ2-7; D could derive from TRBD1 or TRBD2 (5 bases each). Germline V gene sequence: CDR1 SGHTA, CDR2 FQGNSA. V was trimmed by 5 bases and J by 3 bases, leaving 20 bases between them. The CDR3 consists of 16 residues. The CDR3 loop is CASSRDHRNPLYEQYF. The CDR3 nucleotides are TGTGCCAGCAGCCGGGACCACAGGAATCCCCTCTACGAGCAGTACTTC.

This chain joins TRBV11-2 and TRBJ2-7; D unresolved. V was pared by 6 bases and J by 4 bases, with 7 bases between. This CDR3 has 11 residues. CDR1 SGHAT and CDR2 FQNNGV come from the germline V gene. The DNA of the CDR3 is TGTGCCAGCAGTACGTGGTACGAGCAGTACTTC. Translating it yields CASSTWYEQYF. Using reference TRBV11-2 and TRBJ2-7 for the parts outside the CDR3, the full variable domain is EAGVAQSPRYKIIEKRQSVAFWCNPISGHATLYWYQQILGQGPKLLIQFQNNGVVDDSQLPKDRFSAERLKGVDSTLKIQPAKLEDSAVYLCASSTWYEQYFGPGTRLTVT.

The chain is built from TRBV11-2 and TRBJ1-3; possible D gene TRBD1, 6 bases. V was cut by 5 bases and J by 2 bases, with 10 bases left in between. Germline V gene sequence: CDR1 SGHAT, CDR2 FQNNGV. This CDR3 spans 14 amino acids. CDR3: CASSPRTAGNTIYF. Here the CDR3 DNA reads TGTGCCAGCAGCCCGAGGACAGCTGGAAACACCATATATTTT.

The chain joins TRBV2 to TRBJ2-4; TRBD2 matches at 7 bases. The CDR3 totals 14 residues. Trimming took 5 bases from V and 6 from J; bases not matched to a gene: 7. Germline V lookup: CDR1 SNHLY, CDR2 FYNNEI. The chain's CDR3 is CASSPLAEANIQYF. The CDR3, as DNA: TGTGCCAGCAGTCCTCTAGCGGAGGCAAACATTCAGTACTTC.

The chain joins TRBV6-4 to TRBJ2-4; 8 bases are shared with TRBD1. The germline gives CDR1 MRHNA, CDR2 SNTAGT. This CDR3 has 14 residues. J was trimmed by 7 bases and V by 6 bases; bases with no gene match: 8. CDR3 protein: CASSDRDRRNIQYF. The CDR3 nucleotides are TGTGCCAGCAGCGATCGGGACAGGAGGAACATTCAGTACTTC.

The rearrangement links TRBV3-1 (or the pseudogene TRBV3-2) to TRBJ2-5; 11 positions agree with TRBD2. The CDR3 is 17 amino acids. After removal of 2 bases from V and 5 bases from J, the junction contained 10 bases not matched to a gene. Germline CDR1 reads LGHDT; CDR2 reads YNNKEL (reference sequence). CDR3 nucleotide sequence: TGTGCCAGCAGCCAACCCCCCCTAGCGGGAGGTTGGGAGACCCAGTACTTC. It yields the protein CASSQPPLAGGWETQYF.

The chain employs TRBV5-6 and TRBJ2-2; D is uncertain. CDR1 and CDR2 from the germline V gene are SGHDT and YYEEEE. CDR3 length equals 12 residues. Trimming took 2 bases from V and 3 from J, leaving 2 bases between them. CDR3 nucleotides: TGTGCCAGCAGCTTTTACACCGGGGAGCTGTTTTTT. It yields the protein CASSFYTGELFF. Looking up the rest from reference TRBV5-6 and TRBJ2-2 gives the full variable domain: DAGVTQSPTHLIKTRGQQVTLRCSPKSGHDTVSWYQQALGQGPQFIFQYYEEEERQRGNFPDRFSGHQFPNYSSELNVNALLLGDSALYLCASSFYTGELFFGEGSRLTVL.

This chain joins TRBV5-4 and TRBJ1-1; no clear D gene. The germline V gene encodes CDR1 SGHNT and CDR2 YYREEE (reference sequence). The CDR3 has 14 amino acids. The V end was cut by 4 bases, the J end by 1 base, with 11 bases between. Written as DNA, the CDR3 is TGTGCCAGCAGCCCACAAGGCTGGAACACTGAAGCTTTCTTT. This codes for CASSPQGWNTEAFF.

This rearrangement joins TRBV14 to TRBJ2-2; 11 bases map to TRBD2. Germline loops: CDR1 SGHDN, CDR2 FVKESK. This CDR3 is built from 17 residues. Trimming took 4 bases from V and 3 from J; bases not matched to a gene: 7. The CDR3 bases are TGTGCCAGCAGCCCCCGGACTAGCGGGTGGCACACCGGGGAGCTGTTTTTT. Its protein product is CASSPRTSGWHTGELFF.

The genes are TRBV5-6 and TRBJ1-4; 12 bases are a match to TRBD1. Germline V gene data show CDR1 as SGHDT and CDR2 as YYEEEE. The CDR3 covers 14 residues. V lost 4 bases and J lost 8; bases outside the gene matches: 3. CDR3: CASSLGQGAEKLFF. The CDR3 nucleotides are TGTGCCAGCAGCCTGGGACAGGGGGCGGAAAAACTGTTTTTT. The whole variable domain, remainder taken from reference TRBV5-6 and TRBJ1-4, is DAGVTQSPTHLIKTRGQQVTLRCSPKSGHDTVSWYQQALGQGPQFIFQYYEEEERQRGNFPDRFSGHQFPNYSSELNVNALLLGDSALYLCASSLGQGAEKLFFGSGTQLSVL.

The V gene is TRBV28, the J gene TRBJ1-5; D remains unclear. Germline V gene data show CDR1 as MDHEN and CDR2 as SYDVKM. Trimming took 5 bases from V and 8 from J, leaving 10 bases between them. The CDR3 runs to 12 residues. Written as DNA, the CDR3 is TGTGCCAGCAGTCTAGTGGTTAAGCCCCAGCATTTT. It encodes CASSLVVKPQHF.

V usage is TRBV4-3 and J usage is TRBJ2-6; 9 nucleotides agree with TRBD1. Germline values: CDR1 LGHNA, CDR2 YSLEER. Unmatched junction bases numbered 17, after V lost 1 base and J lost 4 bases. This CDR3 comprises 21 residues. CDR3 nucleotides: TGCGCCAGCAGCCAAGCTCCCCTACAGGGGGCGCTAGGTTCGGGGGCCAACGTCCTGACTTTC. This sequence encodes CASSQAPLQGALGSGANVLTF.

This clone was counted between two and nine times. The chain combines TRBV28 with TRBJ1-5; D possibly corresponds to TRBD1 (5 bases). Trimming cost V 4 bases and J 6 bases, with 10 bases left between them. CDR3 length: 13 amino acids. Germline values: CDR1 MDHEN, CDR2 SYDVKM. CDR3 protein: CASSYRGAQPQHF. The CDR3 DNA follows: TGTGCCAGCAGTTATAGGGGTGCTCAGCCCCAGCATTTT.

The rearrangement joins TRBV18 to TRBJ1-3, with a possible D match to TRBD1 (6 bases). V lost 3 bases and J lost 0, with 9 bases in between. This CDR3 contains 15 residues. Germline V gene lookup returns CDR1 KGHSH and CDR2 LQKENI. The DNA for the CDR3 is TGTGCCAGCTCACCGACAGGTTACTCTGGAAACACCATATATTTT. Protein product: CASSPTGYSGNTIYF.

The chain links TRBV15 to TRBJ1-1, with D perhaps TRBD1 (5 bases). Trimming cost V 0 bases and J 5 bases, with 16 bases left between them. The CDR3 covers 16 residues. Germline V CDR1 and CDR2: LNHNV, YYDKDF (reference sequence). CDR3 sequence reads: CATSRDRGREGTEAFF. Written as DNA, the CDR3 is TGTGCCACCAGCAGAGATCGGGGGAGGGAGGGTACTGAAGCTTTCTTT.

The V call is TRBV13, the J call TRBJ2-7; D is undetermined. Germline V gene data show CDR1 as PRHDT and CDR2 as FYEKMQ (reference sequence). This CDR3 spans 12 amino acids. V dropped 2 bases and J dropped 1 base, with 3 bases sitting between them. The CDR3 sequence is CASSLSSYEQYF. The CDR3 region has the DNA TGTGCCAGCAGCTTAAGTTCCTACGAGCAGTACTTC. Full variable domain (rest looked up from reference TRBV13 and TRBJ2-7): AAGVIQSPRHLIKEKRETATLKCYPIPRHDTVYWYQQGPGQDPQFLISFYEKMQSDKGSIPDRFSAQQFSDYHSELNMSSLELGDSALYFCASSLSSYEQYFGPGTRLTVT.

The V call is TRBV18, the J call TRBJ2-5; no firm D call. CDR1 and CDR2 from the germline V gene are KGHSH and LQKENI. CDR3 length equals 14 residues. Trimming took 3 bases from V and 0 from J, leaving 8 bases between them. DNA for the CDR3: TGTGCCAGCTCACCGGGTCTTTACCAAGAGACCCAGTACTTC. Translating it yields CASSPGLYQETQYF.

This clone turned up a few times. The chain joins TRBV28 to TRBJ2-3; TRBD2 matches at 8 bases. V was pared by 8 bases and J by 5 bases, with 15 bases of the junction left unmatched. The CDR3 is 16 residues long. The germline V gene has CDR1 MDHEN and CDR2 SYDVKM. CDR3: CASRLHERELRDTQYF. The CDR3 bases are TGTGCCAGCCGCCTCCACGAGCGGGAGTTGAGAGATACGCAGTATTTT.

This clone is a singleton in its sample. V is TRBV7-2 and J is TRBJ2-1, with D hard to call. From germline, CDR1 is SGHTA and CDR2 FQGNSA. The V end lost 5 bases, the J end lost 2 bases, and 13 bases lay between the germline ends. The CDR3 totals 15 residues. CDR3 in DNA: TGTGCCAGCAGCCCCCTGAGTCTGCCCTACAATGAGCAGTTCTTC. Protein product: CASSPLSLPYNEQFF. The entire variable domain, with the rest obtained from reference TRBV7-2 and TRBJ2-1, is as follows: GAGVSQSPSNKVTEKGKDVELRCDPISGHTALYWYRQSLGQGLEFLIYFQGNSAPDKSGLPSDRFSAERTGGSVSTLTIQRTQQEDSAVYLCASSPLSLPYNEQFFGPGTRLTVL.